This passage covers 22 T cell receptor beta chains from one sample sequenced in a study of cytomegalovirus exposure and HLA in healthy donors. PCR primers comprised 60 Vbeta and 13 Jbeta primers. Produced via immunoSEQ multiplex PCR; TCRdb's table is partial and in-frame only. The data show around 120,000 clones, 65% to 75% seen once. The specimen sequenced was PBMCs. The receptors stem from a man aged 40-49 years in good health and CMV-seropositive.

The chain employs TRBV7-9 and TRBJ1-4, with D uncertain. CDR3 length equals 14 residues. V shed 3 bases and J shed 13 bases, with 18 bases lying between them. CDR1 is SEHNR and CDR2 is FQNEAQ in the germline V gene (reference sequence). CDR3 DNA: TGTGCCAGCAGCTTGAGCGGTACGAAGGCACGACTGTTTTTT. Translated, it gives CASSLSGTKARLFF.

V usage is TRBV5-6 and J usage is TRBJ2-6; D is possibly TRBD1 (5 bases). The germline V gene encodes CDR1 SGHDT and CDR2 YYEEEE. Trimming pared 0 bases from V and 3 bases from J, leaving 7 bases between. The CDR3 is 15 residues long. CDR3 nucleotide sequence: TGTGCCAGCAGCTTGGGGGGCGGTGGGGCCAACGTCCTGACTTTC. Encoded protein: CASSLGGGGANVLTF.

CDR3 sequence reads: CASIHSGGSTDTQYF. In nucleotides, the CDR3 is TGCGCCAGCATCCATAGCGGGGGAAGCACAGATACGCAGTATTTT. The V and J genes are TRBV5-1 and TRBJ2-3, with 9 bases fitting TRBD2. Per the germline V gene, CDR1 is SGHRS and CDR2 is YFSETQ. The J segment lost 0 bases and the V segment lost 6 bases, leaving 5 bases of the junction unmatched. This CDR3 is built from 15 residues.

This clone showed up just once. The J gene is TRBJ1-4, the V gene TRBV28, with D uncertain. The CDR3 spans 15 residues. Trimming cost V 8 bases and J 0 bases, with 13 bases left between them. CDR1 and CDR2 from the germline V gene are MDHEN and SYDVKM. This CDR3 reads CASLGQSATNEKLFF. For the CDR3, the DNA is TGTGCCAGCCTAGGTCAATCGGCAACTAATGAAAAACTGTTTTTT.

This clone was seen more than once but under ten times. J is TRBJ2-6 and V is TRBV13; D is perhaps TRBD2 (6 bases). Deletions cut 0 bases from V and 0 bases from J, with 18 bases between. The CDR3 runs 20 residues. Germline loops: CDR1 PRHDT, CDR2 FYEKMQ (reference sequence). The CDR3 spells CASSLGPPGEWRSGANVLTF. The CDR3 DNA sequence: TGTGCCAGCAGCTTAGGCCCCCCGGGGGAATGGCGCTCTGGGGCCAACGTCCTGACTTTC. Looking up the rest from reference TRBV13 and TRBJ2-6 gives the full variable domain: AAGVIQSPRHLIKEKRETATLKCYPIPRHDTVYWYQQGPGQDPQFLISFYEKMQSDKGSIPDRFSAQQFSDYHSELNMSSLELGDSALYFCASSLGPPGEWRSGANVLTFGAGSRLTVL.

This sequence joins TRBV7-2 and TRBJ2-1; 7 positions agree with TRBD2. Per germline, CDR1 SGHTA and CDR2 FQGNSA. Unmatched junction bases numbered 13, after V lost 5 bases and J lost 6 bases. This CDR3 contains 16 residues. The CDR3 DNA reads TGTGCCAGCAGCCTACCGGGTGCGGGAGTGGGCAATGAGCAGTTCTTC. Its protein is CASSLPGAGVGNEQFF.

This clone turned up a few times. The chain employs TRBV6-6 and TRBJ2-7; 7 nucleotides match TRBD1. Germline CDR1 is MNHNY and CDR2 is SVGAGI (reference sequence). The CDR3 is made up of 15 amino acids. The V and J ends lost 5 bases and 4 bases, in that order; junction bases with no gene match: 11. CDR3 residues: CASSNINQGQYEQYF. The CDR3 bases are TGTGCCAGCAGTAACATAAACCAGGGACAGTACGAGCAGTACTTC.

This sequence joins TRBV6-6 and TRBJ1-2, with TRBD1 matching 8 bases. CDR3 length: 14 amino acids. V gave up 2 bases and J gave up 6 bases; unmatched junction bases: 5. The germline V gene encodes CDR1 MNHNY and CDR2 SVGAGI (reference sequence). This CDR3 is CASSYRTGMDGYTF. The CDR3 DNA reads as TGTGCCAGCAGTTACCGGACAGGGATGGATGGCTACACCTTC.

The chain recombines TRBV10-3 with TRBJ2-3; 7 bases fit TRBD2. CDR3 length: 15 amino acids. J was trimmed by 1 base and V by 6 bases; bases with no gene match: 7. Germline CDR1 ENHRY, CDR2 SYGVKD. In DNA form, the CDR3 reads TGTGCCATCAGATTTAGCGGGTATCGCACAGATACGCAGTATTTT. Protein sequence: CAIRFSGYRTDTQYF.

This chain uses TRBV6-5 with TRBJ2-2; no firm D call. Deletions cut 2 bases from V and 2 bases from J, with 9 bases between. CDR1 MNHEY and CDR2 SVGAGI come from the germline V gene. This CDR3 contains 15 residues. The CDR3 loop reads CASSYGLFNTGELFF. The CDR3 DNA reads TGTGCCAGCAGTTACGGCCTGTTTAACACCGGGGAGCTGTTTTTT.

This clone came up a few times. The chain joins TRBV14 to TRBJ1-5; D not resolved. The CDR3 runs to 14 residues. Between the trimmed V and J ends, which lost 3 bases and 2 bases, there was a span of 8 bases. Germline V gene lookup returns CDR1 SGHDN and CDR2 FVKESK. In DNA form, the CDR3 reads TGTGCCAGCAGCCACGGGGTGGGCAATCAGCCCCAGCATTTT. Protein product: CASSHGVGNQPQHF.

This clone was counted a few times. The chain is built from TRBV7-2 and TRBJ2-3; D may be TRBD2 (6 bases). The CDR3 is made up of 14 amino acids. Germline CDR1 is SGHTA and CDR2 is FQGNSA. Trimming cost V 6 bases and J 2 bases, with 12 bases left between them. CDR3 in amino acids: CASRLRTTTDTQYF. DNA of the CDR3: TGTGCCAGCAGACTGAGGACTACCACAGATACGCAGTATTTT.

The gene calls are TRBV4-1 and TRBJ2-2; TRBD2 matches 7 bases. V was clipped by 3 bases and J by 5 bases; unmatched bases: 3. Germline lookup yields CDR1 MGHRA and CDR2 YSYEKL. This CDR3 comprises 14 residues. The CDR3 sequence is CASSQSGKTGELFF. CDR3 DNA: TGCGCCAGCAGCCAGAGCGGGAAGACCGGGGAGCTGTTTTTT.

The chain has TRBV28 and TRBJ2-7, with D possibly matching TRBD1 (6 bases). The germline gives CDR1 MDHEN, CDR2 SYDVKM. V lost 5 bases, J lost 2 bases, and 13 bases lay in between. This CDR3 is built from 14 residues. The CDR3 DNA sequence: TGTGCCAGCAGTAGACAGGCCCTACCCTACGAGCAGTACTTC. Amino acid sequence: CASSRQALPYEQYF.

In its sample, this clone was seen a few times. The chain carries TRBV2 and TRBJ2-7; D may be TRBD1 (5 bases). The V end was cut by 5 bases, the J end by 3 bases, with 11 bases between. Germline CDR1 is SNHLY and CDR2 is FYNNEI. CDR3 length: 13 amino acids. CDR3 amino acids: CASSHPDSYEQYV. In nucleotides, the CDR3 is TGTGCCAGCAGTCATCCCGACAGCTACGAGCAGTACGTC.

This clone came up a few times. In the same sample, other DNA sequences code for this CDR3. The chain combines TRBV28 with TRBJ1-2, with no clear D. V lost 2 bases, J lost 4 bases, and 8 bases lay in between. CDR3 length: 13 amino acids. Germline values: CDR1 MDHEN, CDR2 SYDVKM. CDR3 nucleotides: TGTGCCAGCAGTTTACGAACAGTCTATGGCTACACCTTC. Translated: CASSLRTVYGYTF.

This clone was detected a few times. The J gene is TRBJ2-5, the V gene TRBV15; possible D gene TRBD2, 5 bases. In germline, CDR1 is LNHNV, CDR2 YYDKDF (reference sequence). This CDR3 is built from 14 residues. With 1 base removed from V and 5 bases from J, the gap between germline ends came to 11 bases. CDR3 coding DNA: TGTGCCACCAGCAGAGTGAGGGCCGGGGAGACCCAGTACTTC. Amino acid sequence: CATSRVRAGETQYF.

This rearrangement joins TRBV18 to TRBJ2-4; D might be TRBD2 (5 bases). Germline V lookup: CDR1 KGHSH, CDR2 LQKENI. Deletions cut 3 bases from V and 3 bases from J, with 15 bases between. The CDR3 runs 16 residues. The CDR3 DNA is TGTGCCAGCTCACCGGTTAGGGATGAGGGCAAAAACATTCAGTACTTC. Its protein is CASSPVRDEGKNIQYF.

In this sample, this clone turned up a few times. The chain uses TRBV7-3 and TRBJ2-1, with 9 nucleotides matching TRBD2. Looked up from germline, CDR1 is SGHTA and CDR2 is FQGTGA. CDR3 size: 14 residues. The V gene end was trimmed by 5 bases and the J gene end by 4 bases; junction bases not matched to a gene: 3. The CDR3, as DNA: TGTGCCAGCAGCAATAGCGGGAGTTACAATGAGCAGTTCTTC. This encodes CASSNSGSYNEQFF.

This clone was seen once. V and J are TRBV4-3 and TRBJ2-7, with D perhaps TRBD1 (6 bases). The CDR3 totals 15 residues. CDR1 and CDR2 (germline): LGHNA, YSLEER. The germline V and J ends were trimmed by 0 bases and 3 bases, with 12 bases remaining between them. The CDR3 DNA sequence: TGCGCCAGCAGCCAAGATCAGGGGACAAGCTACGAGCAGTACTTC. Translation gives CASSQDQGTSYEQYF.

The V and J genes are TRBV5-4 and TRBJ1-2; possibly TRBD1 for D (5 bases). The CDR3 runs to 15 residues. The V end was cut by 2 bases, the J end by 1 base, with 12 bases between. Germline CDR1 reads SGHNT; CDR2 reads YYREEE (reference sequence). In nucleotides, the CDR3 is TGTGCCAGCAGCTTTACAAGGGGAGGTAACTATGGCTACACCTTC. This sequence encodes CASSFTRGGNYGYTF.

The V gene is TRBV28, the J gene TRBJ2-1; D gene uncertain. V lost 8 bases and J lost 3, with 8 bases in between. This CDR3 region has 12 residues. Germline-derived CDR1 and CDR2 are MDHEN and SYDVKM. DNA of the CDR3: TGTGCCAGCGCCGGTATCTACAATGAGCAGTTCTTC. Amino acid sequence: CASAGIYNEQFF. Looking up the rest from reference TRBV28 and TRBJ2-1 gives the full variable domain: DVKVTQSSRYLVKRTGEKVFLECVQDMDHENMFWYRQDPGLGLRLIYFSYDVKMKEKGDIPEGYSVSREKKERFSLILESASTNQTSMYLCASAGIYNEQFFGPGTRLTVL.